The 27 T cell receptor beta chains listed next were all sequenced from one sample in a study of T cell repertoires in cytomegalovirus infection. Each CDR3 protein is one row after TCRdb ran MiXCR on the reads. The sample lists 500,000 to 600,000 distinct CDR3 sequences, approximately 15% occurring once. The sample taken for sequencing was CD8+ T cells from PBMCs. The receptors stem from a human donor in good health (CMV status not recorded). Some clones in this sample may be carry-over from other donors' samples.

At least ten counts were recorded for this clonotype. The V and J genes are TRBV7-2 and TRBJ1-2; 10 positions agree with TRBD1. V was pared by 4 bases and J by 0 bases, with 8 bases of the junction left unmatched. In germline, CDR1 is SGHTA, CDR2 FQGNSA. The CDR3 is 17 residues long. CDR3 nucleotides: TGTGCCAGCAGCTACCGACAGGGGGCCTCCTCTAACTATGGCTACACCTTC. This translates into CASSYRQGASSNYGYTF.

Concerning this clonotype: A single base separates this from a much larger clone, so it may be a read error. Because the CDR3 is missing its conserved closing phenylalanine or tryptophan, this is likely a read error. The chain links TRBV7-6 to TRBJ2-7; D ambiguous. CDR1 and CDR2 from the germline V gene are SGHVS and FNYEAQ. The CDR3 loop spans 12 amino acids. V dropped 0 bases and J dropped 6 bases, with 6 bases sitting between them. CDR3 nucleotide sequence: TGTGCCAGCAGCTTAGCTTTATCCGAGCAGTACCTC. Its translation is CASSLALSEQYL.

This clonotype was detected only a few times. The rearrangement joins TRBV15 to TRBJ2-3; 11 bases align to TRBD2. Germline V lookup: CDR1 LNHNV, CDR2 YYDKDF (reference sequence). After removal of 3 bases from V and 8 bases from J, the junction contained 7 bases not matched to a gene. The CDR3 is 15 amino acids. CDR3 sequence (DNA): TGTGCCACCAGCAGTAGTAGCGGGGGGGATGGTACGCAGTATTTT. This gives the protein CATSSSSGGDGTQYF. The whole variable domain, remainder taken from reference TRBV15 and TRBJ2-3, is DAMVIQNPRYQVTQFGKPVTLSCSQTLNHNVMYWYQQKSSQAPKLLFHYYDKDFNNEADTPDNFQSRRPNTSFCFLDIRSPGLGDTAMYLCATSSSSGGDGTQYFGPGTRLTVL.

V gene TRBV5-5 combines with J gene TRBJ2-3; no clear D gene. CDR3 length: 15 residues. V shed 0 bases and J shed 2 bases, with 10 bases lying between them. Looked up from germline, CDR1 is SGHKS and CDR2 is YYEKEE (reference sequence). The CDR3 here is CASSLVLFSTDTQYF. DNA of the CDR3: TGTGCCAGCAGCTTGGTTCTATTTTCCACAGATACGCAGTATTTT.

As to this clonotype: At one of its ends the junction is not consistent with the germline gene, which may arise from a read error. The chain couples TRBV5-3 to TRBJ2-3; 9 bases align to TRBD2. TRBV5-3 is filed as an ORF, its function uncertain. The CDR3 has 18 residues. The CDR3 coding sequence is TGTGCCAGCAGCTTGGAACTAGCGGGCTGGGAAGGGACAGATACGCAGTATTTT. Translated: CASSLELAGWEGTDTQYF.

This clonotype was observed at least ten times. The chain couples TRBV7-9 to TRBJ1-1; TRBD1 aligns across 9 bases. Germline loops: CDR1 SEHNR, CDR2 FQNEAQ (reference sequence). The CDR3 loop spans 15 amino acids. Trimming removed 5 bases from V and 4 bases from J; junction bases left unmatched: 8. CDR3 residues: CASSNGTGLGTEAFF. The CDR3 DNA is TGTGCCAGCAGCAACGGGACAGGGCTGGGCACTGAAGCTTTCTTT.

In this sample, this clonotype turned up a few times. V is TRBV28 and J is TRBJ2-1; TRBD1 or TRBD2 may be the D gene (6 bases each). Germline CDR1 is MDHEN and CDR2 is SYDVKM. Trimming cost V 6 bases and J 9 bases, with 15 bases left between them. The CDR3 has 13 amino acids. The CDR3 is CASRPPGGPEQFF. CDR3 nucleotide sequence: TGTGCCAGCAGGCCCCCTGGGGGGCCTGAGCAGTTCTTC.

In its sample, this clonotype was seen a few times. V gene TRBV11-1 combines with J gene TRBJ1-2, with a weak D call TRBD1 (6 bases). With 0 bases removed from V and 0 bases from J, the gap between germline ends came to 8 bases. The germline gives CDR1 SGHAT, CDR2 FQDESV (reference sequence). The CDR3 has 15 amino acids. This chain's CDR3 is CASSLATGANYGYTF. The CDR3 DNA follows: TGTGCCAGCAGCTTAGCGACAGGAGCTAACTATGGCTACACCTTC.

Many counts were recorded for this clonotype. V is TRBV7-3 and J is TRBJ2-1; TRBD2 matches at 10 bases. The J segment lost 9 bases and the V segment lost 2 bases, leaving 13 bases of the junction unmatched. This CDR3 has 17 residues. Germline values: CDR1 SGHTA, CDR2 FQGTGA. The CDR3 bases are TGTGCCAGCAGCTTAGGAGCGGGAGGGTCCTCGGGAGGTGAGCAGTTCTTC. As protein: CASSLGAGGSSGGEQFF.

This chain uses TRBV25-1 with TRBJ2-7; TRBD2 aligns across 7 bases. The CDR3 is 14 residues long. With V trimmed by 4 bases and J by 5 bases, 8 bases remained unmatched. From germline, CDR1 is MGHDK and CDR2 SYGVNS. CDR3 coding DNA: TGTGCCAGCAGTGCCAGCGGGAATTTCGACGAGCAGTACTTC. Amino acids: CASSASGNFDEQYF.

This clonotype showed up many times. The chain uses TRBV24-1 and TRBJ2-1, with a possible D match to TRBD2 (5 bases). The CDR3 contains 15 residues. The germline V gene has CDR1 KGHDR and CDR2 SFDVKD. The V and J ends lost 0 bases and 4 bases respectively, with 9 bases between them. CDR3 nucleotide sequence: TGTGCCACCAGTGATTTGCCGTCGGGGTACAATGAGCAGTTCTTC. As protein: CATSDLPSGYNEQFF.

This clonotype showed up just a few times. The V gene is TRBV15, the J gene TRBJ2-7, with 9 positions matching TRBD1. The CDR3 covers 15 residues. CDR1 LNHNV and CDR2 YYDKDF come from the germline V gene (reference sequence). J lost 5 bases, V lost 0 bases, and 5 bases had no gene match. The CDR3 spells CATSRDLGTGNEQYF. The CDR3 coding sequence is TGTGCCACCAGCAGAGATCTTGGGACAGGGAACGAGCAGTACTTC.

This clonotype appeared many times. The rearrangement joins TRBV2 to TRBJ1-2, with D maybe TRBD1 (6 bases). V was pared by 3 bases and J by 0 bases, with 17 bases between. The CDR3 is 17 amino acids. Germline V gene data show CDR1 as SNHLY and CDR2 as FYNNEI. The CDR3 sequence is CASSDPPGVDTNYGYTF. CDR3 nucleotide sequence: TGTGCCAGCAGTGATCCCCCAGGGGTCGACACTAACTATGGCTACACCTTC.

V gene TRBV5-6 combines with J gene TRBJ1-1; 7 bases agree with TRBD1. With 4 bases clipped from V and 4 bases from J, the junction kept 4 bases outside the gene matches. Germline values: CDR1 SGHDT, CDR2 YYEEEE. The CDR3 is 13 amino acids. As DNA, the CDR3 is TGTGCCAGCAGCGACGACAGGGCCACTGAAGCTTTCTTT. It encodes CASSDDRATEAFF. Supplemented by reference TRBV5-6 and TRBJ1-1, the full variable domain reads DAGVTQSPTHLIKTRGQQVTLRCSPKSGHDTVSWYQQALGQGPQFIFQYYEEEERQRGNFPDRFSGHQFPNYSSELNVNALLLGDSALYLCASSDDRATEAFFGQGTRLTVV.

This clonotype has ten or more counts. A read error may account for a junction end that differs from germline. CDR3 loop: CASSQVAGAYEQYF. DNA for the CDR3: TGCGCCAGCAGCCAAGTAGCGGGAGCCTACGAGCAGTACTTC. The chain employs TRBV3-1 and TRBJ2-7; 9 positions agree with TRBD2. From germline, CDR1 is LGHDT and CDR2 YNNKEL (reference sequence). There are 14 residues in the CDR3.

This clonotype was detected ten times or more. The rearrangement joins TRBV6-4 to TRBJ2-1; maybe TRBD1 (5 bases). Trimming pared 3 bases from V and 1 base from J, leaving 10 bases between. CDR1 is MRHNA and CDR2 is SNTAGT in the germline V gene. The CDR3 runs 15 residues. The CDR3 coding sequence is TGTGCCAGCAGTGAGGCCAGGGCGTCCTACAATGAGCAGTTCTTC. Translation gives CASSEARASYNEQFF.

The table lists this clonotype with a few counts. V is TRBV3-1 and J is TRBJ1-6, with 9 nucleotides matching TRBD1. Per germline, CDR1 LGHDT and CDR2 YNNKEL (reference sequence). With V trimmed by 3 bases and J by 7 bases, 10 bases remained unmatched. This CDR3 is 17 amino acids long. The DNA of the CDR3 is TGTGCCAGCAGCCACCAAATCGCCGGGACAGGGAATTCACCCCTCCACTTT. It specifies CASSHQIAGTGNSPLHF.

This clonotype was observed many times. The CDR3 sequence is CASSFTGSNQPQHF. The CDR3 DNA sequence: TGTGCCAGCAGCTTTACAGGGTCCAATCAGCCCCAGCATTTT. The V and J genes are TRBV7-9 and TRBJ1-5, with D possibly being TRBD1 (6 bases). Trimming removed 3 bases from V and 3 bases from J, with 9 bases in between. The CDR3 has 14 amino acids. Germline lookup yields CDR1 SEHNR and CDR2 FQNEAQ (reference sequence).

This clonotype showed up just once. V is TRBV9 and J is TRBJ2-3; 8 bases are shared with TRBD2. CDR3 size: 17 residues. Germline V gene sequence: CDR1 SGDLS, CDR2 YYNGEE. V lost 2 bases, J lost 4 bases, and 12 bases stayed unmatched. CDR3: CASSVPLAALEADTQYF. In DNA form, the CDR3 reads TGTGCCAGCAGCGTGCCACTAGCGGCCCTCGAGGCAGATACGCAGTATTTT.

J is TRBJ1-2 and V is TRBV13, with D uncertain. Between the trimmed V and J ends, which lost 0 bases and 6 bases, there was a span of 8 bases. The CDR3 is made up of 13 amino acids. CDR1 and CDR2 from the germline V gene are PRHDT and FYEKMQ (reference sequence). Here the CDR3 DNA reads TGTGCCAGCAGCTTAGGAGGGTTCGATGGCTACACCTTC. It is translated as CASSLGGFDGYTF.

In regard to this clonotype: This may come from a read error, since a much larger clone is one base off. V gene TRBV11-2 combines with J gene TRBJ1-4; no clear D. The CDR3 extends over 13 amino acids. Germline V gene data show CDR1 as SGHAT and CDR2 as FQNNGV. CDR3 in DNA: TGTGCCAGCAGCCTGTGGACTTGGGAAAATCTGTTTTTT. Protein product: CASSLWTWENLFF.

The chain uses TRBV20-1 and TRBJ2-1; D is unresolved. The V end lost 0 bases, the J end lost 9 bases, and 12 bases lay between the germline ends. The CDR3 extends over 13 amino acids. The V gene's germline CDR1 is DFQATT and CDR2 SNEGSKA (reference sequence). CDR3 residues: CSARDHAVSEQFF. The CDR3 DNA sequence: TGCAGTGCTAGAGATCATGCGGTGAGTGAGCAGTTCTTC.

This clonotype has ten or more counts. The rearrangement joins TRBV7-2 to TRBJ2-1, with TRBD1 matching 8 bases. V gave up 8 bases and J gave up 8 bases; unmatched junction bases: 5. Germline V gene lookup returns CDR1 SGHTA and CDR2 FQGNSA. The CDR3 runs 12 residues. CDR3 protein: CASQGQDDEQFF. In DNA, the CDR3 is TGTGCCAGCCAGGGACAGGACGATGAGCAGTTCTTC.

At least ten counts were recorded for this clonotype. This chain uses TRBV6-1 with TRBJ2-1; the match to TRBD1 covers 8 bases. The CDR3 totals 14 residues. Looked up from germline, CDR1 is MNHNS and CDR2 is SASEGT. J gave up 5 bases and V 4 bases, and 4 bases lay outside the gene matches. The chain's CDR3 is CASSGQGNNNEQFF. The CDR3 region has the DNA TGTGCCAGCAGTGGACAGGGGAATAACAATGAGCAGTTCTTC.

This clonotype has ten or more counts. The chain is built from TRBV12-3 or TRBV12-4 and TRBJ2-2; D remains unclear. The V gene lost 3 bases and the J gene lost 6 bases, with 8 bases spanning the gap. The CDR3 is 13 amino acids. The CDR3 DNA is TGTGCCAGCAGTTTCCCTCAACCCGGGGAGCTGTTTTTT. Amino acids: CASSFPQPGELFF.

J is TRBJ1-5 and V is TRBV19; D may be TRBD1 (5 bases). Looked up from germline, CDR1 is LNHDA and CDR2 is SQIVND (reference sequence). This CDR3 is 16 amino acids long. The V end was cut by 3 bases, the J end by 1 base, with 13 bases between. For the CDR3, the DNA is TGTGCCAGTAGTATCTCGGGCGGGGGGAGCAATCAGCCCCAGCATTTT. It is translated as CASSISGGGSNQPQHF.

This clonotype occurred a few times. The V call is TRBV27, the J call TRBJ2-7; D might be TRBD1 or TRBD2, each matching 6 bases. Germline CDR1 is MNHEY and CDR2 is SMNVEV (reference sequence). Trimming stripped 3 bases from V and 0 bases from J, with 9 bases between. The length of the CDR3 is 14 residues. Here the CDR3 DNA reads TGTGCCAGCAGTTTGGGGGGACACTCCTACGAGCAGTACTTC. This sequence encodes CASSLGGHSYEQYF.